This T cell receptor beta chain was obtained from a study of blood T cells in healthy people across ages (dated by TCRdb to between 2015 and 2017). About the investigation overall: In model experiments, roughly one uniquely barcoded TCR beta cDNA molecule per two T cells was captured by template switching. The study measured age-related changes in TCR beta repertoire diversity using deep sequencing normalized with unique cDNA molecular identifiers. The donors were split into four age groups: young (average around 15 years), middle-aged (39), aged (approximately 59) and long-lived (approximately 80). Donors of different ages were randomly distributed across sequencing lanes to avoid experimental bias. The study analyzed two additional independent replicas of 1 million unique cDNA reads from the same blood draw for two donors, one aged 18 to 30 and one aged 80 or older. Broad study findings and their caveats: Observed TCR beta diversity per million T cells fell roughly linearly with age, and a significant reduction was already apparent by age roughly 40. There was a strong correlation between observed TCR beta diversity and the percentage of naive T cells measured by flow cytometry. Donor CMV infection status was unknown, potentially confounding age-related changes in expanded clonotypes. Because profiling used bulk unsorted PBMCs, naive and antigen-experienced compartments could not be compared conclusively. Compared with the aged group, more naive CD4+ T cells, fewer expanded clones and increased TCR diversity were shown by the long-lived group, suggesting age selection. Estimates of total diversity based on one million sequenced T cells were considered lower bounds and underestimates.

About this clonotype: The antigen it recognizes is unknown. No base quality information exists; no much larger clone differs at one position.

The germline V gene supplies CDR1 SGHDT and CDR2 YYEEEE. Trimming costs V 5 bases and J 5 bases, and their ends lie 11 bases apart. From the cysteine up to the phenylalanine, the CDR3 has a length of 12 residues. The read is trimmed to its CDR3 DNA, 36 bases read in frame from base 1. Libraries came from 5' RACE. TCRdb names Illumina HiSeq 2500 as the instrument used. The second PCR ran for about 6 to 12 cycles and used a J-beta primer mix along with a sample-barcoded 5' primer. A unique molecular identifier was introduced onto each TCR beta cDNA molecule by a template-switch 5' adaptor carrying 12 random nucleotides. At least 2.5 million CDR3-containing paired-end reads were obtained from each sample. All of the RNA was converted into first-strand cDNA using the Mint cDNA synthesis kit, with a TRBC-specific oligonucleotide serving as the primer. All cDNA was treated with uracil-DNA glycosylase and then went through a first 18-cycle PCR with the universal primers M1SS and BC2_uni_R. In the source study's methods: Each sample was normalized by randomly selecting 1 million high-quality reads, each carrying a distinct molecular identifier. Reads sharing molecular identifiers were discarded rather than binned into consensus sequences. MiTCR, with a Q25 quality threshold and the strictest error-elimination algorithm, was used for CDR3 identification, clonotype clustering and error correction. A nonparametric unseen species model with Euler transformation was used to estimate lower-bound total TCR beta diversity. TCRdb took the public reads, trimmed them with fastp at Q25, ran MiXCR for clone calling and kept in-frame beta chains. Entries that share a CDR3 protein sequence are merged under the most common genes and DNA. The V and J calls and clone size come from TCRdb's table, not from the authors' own analysis. Here the sample has hundreds of thousands of distinct CDR3 sequences; 47% occur a single time. Just under 25% of the sample comes from the top ten.

Donors were approximately 42 systemically healthy Caucasian individuals from Russia aged roughly 6 to 95 years. Each donor gave around 9.9 milliliters of peripheral blood, collected into EDTA-treated Vacutainer tubes. PBMCs were isolated by Ficoll-Paque density-gradient centrifugation, with at least 7 million obtained per sample. Trizol reagent was used to extract total RNA from the PBMCs, yielding at least 6 micrograms per sample. For every donor, flow cytometry on a PBMC aliquot measured the percentage of naive CD45RAhigh/CD27high T cells. This receptor was identified in a man older than 75 in good health. Sequenced: blood. This sequence uses TRBV5-6 and TRBJ2-7, and TRBD2 may be the D gene, going by 6 matching bases. The nucleotide sequence reads as follows: TGTGCCAGCAGTCTGGGGGAGGACGAGCAGTACTTC. This translates into CASSLGEDEQYF.